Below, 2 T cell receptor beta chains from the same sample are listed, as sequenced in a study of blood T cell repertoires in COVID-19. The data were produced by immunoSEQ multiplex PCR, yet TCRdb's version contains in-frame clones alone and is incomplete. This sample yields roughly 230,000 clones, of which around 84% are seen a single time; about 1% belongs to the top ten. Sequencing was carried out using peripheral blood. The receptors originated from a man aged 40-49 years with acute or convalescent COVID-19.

In DNA form, the CDR3 reads TGTGCCAGCAGCGCGGGGACAGGGAACGGAAACACCATATATTTT. Translation gives CASSAGTGNGNTIYF. J is TRBJ1-3 and V is TRBV9; 9 nucleotides line up with TRBD1. This CDR3 has 15 amino acids. The trim removed 3 bases at V and 4 bases at J, leaving 5 bases unmatched. Germline V lookup: CDR1 SGDLS, CDR2 YYNGEE.

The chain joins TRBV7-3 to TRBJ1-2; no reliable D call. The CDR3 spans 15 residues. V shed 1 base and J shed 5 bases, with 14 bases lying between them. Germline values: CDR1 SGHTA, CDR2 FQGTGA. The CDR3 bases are TGTGCCAGCAGCTTAAAACCCGGGGAAGGGTATGGCTACACCTTC. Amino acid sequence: CASSLKPGEGYGYTF.